This entry features one T cell receptor beta chain sequence. In its sample, this clonotype was seen many times. What this receptor recognizes is not known. Per-nucleotide qualities are absent, and no much larger clonotype sits a single base away. This record comes from a study of molecular identifiers for immune sequencing clone quantification (dated by TCRdb to the late 2010s). A note on the overall study: For a replicate experiment, the RNA from either 20,000 or 100,000 naive CD8 T cells was divided into five aliquots, and four of those aliquots went on to sequencing. This methods study benchmarked molecular-identifier clustering-based TCR repertoire sequencing (MIDCIRS) and TCR RNA copy counting, using CD8 T cells to do so.

CDR1 and CDR2 were assigned from the germline V gene as SGHTA and FQGTGA. Unmatched junction bases come to 5, with V trimmed by 0 bases and J by 4 bases. The CDR3 runs 15 residues from the cysteine to the phenylalanine. The read is trimmed to its CDR3 DNA, 45 bases read in frame from base 1. The paper as a whole reports these results and caveats: Modeling indicated around 3 TCR RNA copies recovered per cell, compared with around 10 by digital PCR, which implies a capture efficiency of around 29%. The sizes of highly expanded clones could end up underestimated when identical TCR molecules share a barcode. In CMV-specific effector cells, clones with more than 20 RNA copies contained over 99% of molecules, whereas in naive cells such clones contained under 1% of molecules. When barcode sub-clustering was left out, chimeric consensus sequences inflated TCR diversity, with chimeras reaching as high as 47%. Spiked-in Jurkat TCR RNA equivalent to a single cell was reported to be detectable even among 980,000 or so naive CD8 T cells. The naive libraries included spiked-in Jurkat TCR RNA (10 copies' worth), and this RNA is not part of the donor repertoire.

Library generation was performed with PCR. Sequencing relied on an Illumina HiSeq 4000. Bulk TCR libraries were generated as previously described, with the TCR primers listed in Table S5 used. The Qiagen AllPrep DNA/RNA kit was used to purify total RNA. Before any analysis, reads coming from multiple sequencing runs of the same library were combined into one pool. The paper's processing steps were these. Reads were retained only if the reads had an exact TCR constant sequence, and the retained reads were trimmed to 150 nt and grouped according to their 12-nt molecular barcodes. Reads within each barcode group were sub-clustered using a 15% Levenshtein threshold, and quality-weighted consensus sequences were constructed for each RNA molecule. Non-functional sequences were discarded, and so were lower-count sequences lying one edit away from another sequence. On the basis of fitting two negative binomial distributions, barcode sub-clusters with fewer than 20% of the maximum read count were discarded. TCRdb reprocessed the public reads (quality trimming at Q25 with fastp, clone calling with MiXCR) and kept in-frame beta chains. Records with the same CDR3 protein are collapsed into one entry carrying the most frequent genes and DNA. The authors' filters were not applied to this entry. Here the sample has under 650,000 distinct CDR3 sequences; just under 20% occur a single time. The ten largest clones capture 0.85% of the sample.

Naive CD8 T cell libraries were made from approximately 22,000 to 940,000 sorted cells using 10%, 30% or 50% of purified RNA. On a BD FACSAria II, naive CD8 T cells were FACS-sorted as CD8+CD4-CCR7+CD45RA+ and collected into RLT Plus buffer. To test detection sensitivity, Jurkat RNA equal to 9 to 10 TCR copies was added to samples of about 17,000-1,100,000 naive CD8 T cells. Enrichment of CD8 T cells was performed with RosetteSep CD8+ T Cell Enrichment Cocktail and Ficoll-Paque, after which ACK red cell lysis was carried out. The receptor comes from a human donor in good health. Some libraries in this study had Jurkat cell RNA spiked in. The sample consisted of naive CD8+ T cells from blood, with Jurkat cell RNA spiked in. Reading the label with the study, this specimen's cell subset or site is: FACS-sorted CD8+CD4-CCR7+CD45RA+ naive T cells. The V and J genes are TRBV7-3 and TRBJ1-1; TRBD1 fits 7 bases in the junction. The DNA is TGTGCCAGCAGCTTAACCGTCGCAGGGGGCACTGAAGCTTTCTTT. Its protein is CASSLTVAGGTEAFF.